A single T cell receptor (beta chain) is shown here with its context. The antigen is unknown. The CDR3 is 16 residues long. The ends lost 3 bases at V and 2 bases at J; junction bases unmatched: 7. CDR1 and CDR2 from the germline V gene are SGHRS and YFSETQ. The data belong to a study of shared clonotypes between healthy human individuals. Naive CD8 isolation took CD45RO-negative cells positively selected for CCR7 and excluded terminally differentiated effector memory CD45RA+ cells. General study points: Across subsets, estimated richness was generally greater for naive than for memory populations.

Some clones are missing from TCRdb's copy, which holds only in-frame ones; the method was immunoSEQ multiplex PCR. The profile covers about 2.2 million clones, with approximately 94% appearing a single time and roughly 1.7% taken by the ten largest. This chain connects TRBV5-1 to TRBJ2-2, with TRBD1 identical over 7 bases. The sequenced material came from naive CD8+ T cells from PBMCs. This receptor was identified in a man aged 18 to 35 in good health. Some clones in this sample may be carry-over from other donors' samples. The CDR3 DNA reads TGCGCCAGCAGCTACCCGGGACAGCGAAACACCGGGGAGCTGTTTTTT. Protein sequence: CASSYPGQRNTGELFF.